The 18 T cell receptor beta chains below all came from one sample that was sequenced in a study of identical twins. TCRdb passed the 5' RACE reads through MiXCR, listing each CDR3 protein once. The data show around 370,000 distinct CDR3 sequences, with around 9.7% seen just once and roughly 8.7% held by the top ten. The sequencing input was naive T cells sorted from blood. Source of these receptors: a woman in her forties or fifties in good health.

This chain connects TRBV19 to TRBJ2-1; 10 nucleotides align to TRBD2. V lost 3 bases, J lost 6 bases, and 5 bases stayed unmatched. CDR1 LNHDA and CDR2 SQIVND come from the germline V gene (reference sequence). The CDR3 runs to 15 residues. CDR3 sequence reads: CASSILAGAGNEQFF. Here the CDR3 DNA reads TGTGCCAGTAGTATTCTAGCGGGAGCGGGCAATGAGCAGTTCTTC.

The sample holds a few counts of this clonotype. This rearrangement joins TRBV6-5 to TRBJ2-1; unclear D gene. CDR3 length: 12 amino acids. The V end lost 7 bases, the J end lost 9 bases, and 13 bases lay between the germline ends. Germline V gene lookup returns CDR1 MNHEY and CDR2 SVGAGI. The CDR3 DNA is TGTGCCAGCACAAACGACTTCCGTGAGCAGTTCTTC. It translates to CASTNDFREQFF.

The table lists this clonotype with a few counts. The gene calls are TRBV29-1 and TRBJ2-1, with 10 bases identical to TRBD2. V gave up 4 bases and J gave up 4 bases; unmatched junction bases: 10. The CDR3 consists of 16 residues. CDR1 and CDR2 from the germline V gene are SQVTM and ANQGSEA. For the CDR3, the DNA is TGCAGCGTTGCCGTCGCTAGCGGGAGTTCATACAATGAGCAGTTCTTC. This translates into CSVAVASGSSYNEQFF.

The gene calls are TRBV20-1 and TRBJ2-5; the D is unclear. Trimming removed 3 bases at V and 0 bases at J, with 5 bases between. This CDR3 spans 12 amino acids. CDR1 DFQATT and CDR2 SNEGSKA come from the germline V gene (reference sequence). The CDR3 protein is CSARRHQETQYF. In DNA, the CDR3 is TGCAGTGCTAGGCGGCACCAAGAGACCCAGTACTTC.

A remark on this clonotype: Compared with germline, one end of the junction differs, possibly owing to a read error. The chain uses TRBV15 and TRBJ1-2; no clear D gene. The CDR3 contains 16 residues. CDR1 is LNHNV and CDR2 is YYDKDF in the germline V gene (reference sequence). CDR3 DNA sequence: TGTGCCACCAGCAGTAAGGACTCCCAAGGGAACTATCGCTACACCTTC. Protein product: CATSSKDSQGNYRYTF.

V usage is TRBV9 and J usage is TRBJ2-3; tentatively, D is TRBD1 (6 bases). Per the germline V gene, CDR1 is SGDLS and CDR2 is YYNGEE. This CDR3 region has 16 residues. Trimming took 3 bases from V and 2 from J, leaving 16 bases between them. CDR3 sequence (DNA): TGTGCCAGCAGCGCAGAACCGGGACACATCACAGATACGCAGTATTTT. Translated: CASSAEPGHITDTQYF.

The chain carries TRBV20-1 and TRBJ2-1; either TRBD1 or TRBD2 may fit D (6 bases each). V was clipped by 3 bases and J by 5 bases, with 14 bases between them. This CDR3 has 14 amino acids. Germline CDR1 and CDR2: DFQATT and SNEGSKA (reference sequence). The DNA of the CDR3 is TGCAGTGCTAGCCCAGGGGCGGGGAACAATGAGCAGTTCTTC. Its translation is CSASPGAGNNEQFF.

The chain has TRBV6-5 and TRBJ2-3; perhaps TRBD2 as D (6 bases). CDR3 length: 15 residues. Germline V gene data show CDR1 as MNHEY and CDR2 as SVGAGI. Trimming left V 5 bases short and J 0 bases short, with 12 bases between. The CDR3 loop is CASSGGSGSTDTQYF. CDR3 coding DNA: TGTGCCAGCAGTGGGGGGAGTGGTAGCACAGATACGCAGTATTTT.

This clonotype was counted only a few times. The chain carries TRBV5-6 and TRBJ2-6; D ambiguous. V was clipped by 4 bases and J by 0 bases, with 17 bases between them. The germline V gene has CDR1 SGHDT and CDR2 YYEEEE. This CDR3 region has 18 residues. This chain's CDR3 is CASSPSEGTYSGANVLTF. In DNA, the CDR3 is TGTGCCAGCAGCCCGTCAGAAGGTACCTACTCTGGGGCCAACGTCCTGACTTTC.

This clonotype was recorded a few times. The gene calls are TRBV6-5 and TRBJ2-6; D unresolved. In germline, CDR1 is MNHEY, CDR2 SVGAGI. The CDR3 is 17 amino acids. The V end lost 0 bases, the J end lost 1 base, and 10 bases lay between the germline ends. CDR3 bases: TGTGCCAGCAGTTACTCGATATCCGGATCTGGGGCCAACGTCCTGACTTTC. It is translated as CASSYSISGSGANVLTF.

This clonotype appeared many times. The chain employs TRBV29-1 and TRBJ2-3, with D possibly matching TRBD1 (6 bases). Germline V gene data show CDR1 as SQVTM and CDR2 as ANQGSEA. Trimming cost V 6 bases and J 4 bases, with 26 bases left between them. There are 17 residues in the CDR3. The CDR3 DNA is TGCAGCGTACAAGAAGGGGGAGTGAGTAGGTTTCCAGATACGCAGTATTTT. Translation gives CSVQEGGVSRFPDTQYF.

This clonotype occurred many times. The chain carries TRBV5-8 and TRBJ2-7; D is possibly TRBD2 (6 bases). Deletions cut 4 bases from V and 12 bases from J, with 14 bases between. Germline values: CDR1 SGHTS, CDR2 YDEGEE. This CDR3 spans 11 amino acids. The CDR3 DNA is TGTGCCAGCAGCCAGGGACGGGAGAGGTACTTC. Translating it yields CASSQGRERYF.

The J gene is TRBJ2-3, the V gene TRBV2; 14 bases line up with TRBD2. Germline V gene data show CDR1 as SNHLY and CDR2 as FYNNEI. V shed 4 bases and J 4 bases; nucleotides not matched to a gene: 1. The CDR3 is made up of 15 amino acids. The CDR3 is CASSAGLAGADTQYF. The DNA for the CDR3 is TGTGCCAGCAGTGCGGGACTAGCGGGAGCAGATACGCAGTATTTT.

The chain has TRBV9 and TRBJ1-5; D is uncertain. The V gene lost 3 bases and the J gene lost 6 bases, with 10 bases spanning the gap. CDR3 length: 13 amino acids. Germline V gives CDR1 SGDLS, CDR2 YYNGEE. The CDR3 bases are TGTGCCAGCAGCGCTCCCAGGAGTCAGCCCCAGCATTTT. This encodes CASSAPRSQPQHF.

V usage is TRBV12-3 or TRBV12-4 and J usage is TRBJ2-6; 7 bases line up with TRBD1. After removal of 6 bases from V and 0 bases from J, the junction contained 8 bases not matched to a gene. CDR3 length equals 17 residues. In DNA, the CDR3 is TGTGCCAGCAGAGAGGGGGCTGTAAGCTCTGGGGCCAACGTCCTGACTTTC. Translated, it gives CASREGAVSSGANVLTF.

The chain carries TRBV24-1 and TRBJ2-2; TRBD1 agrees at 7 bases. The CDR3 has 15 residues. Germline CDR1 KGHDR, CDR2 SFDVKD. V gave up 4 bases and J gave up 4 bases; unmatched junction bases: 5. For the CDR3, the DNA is TGTGCCACCAGTGACCCGACAGGGATCACCGGGGAGCTGTTTTTT. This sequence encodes CATSDPTGITGELFF.

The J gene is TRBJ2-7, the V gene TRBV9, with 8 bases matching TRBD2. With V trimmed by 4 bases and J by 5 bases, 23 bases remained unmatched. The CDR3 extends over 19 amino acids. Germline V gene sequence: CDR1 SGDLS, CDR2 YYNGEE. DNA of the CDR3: TGTGCCAGCAGCAAAACACCCTTTCCGGAAGCGGGAGAGCGCAACGAGCAGTACTTC. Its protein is CASSKTPFPEAGERNEQYF. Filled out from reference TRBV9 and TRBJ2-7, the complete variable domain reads DSGVTQTPKHLITATGQRVTLRCSPRSGDLSVYWYQQSLDQGLQFLIQYYNGEERAKGNILERFSAQQFPDLHSELNLSSLELGDSALYFCASSKTPFPEAGERNEQYFGPGTRLTVT.

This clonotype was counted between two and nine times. This chain's CDR3 is CASSFFGGNIQYF. The DNA for the CDR3 is TGTGCCAGCAGCTTTTTTGGCGGAAACATTCAGTACTTC. The rearrangement uses TRBV7-2 and TRBJ2-4; D is ambiguous. The CDR3 spans 13 residues. V was pared by 3 bases and J by 6 bases, with 9 bases between. Germline V gives CDR1 SGHTA, CDR2 FQGNSA.